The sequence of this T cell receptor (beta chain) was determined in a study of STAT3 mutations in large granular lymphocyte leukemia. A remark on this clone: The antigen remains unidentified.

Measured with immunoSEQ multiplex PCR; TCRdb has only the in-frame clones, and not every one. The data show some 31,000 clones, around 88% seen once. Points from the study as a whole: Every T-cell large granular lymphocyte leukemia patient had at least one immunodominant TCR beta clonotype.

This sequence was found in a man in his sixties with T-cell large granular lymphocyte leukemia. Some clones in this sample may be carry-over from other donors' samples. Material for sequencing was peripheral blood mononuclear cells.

For the CDR3, the DNA is TGTGCCTGGAGTGGCTACAGGGAACGAAGGTCTGAAGCTTTCTTT. Residues: CAWSGYRERRSEAFF. The chain carries TRBV30 and TRBJ1-1; a possible D gene is TRBD1 (6 bases). The CDR3 extends over 15 amino acids. Trimming took off 1 base at V and 6 bases at J, with 18 bases between the two ends. CDR1 and CDR2 (germline): GTSNPN, SVGIG (reference sequence).